This entry lists 5 T cell receptor beta chains sequenced from one sample in a study of early T cells in non-severe SARS-CoV-2 infection. TCRdb reprocessed the 5' RACE reads via MiXCR and lists one record per CDR3 protein. This sample carries 50,000 to 60,000 distinct CDR3 sequences, 9.5% to 12% of them seen once, and the ten largest clones take 13%. What was sequenced was whole blood. The receptors here all came from an adult who was a healthcare worker with PCR-confirmed SARS-CoV-2 infection or an uninfected control (not recorded which).

This clonotype was observed many times. V and J are TRBV18 and TRBJ2-1; D might be TRBD1 (6 bases). The V and J ends lost 2 bases and 10 bases respectively, with 12 bases between them. Germline assignment: CDR1 KGHSH and CDR2 LQKENI. The CDR3 runs 13 residues. The CDR3 DNA sequence: TGTGCCAGCTCACCAGGTATACAGGGCGAGCAGTTCTTC. This gives the protein CASSPGIQGEQFF.

This clonotype was observed many times. The chain uses TRBV19 and TRBJ2-5; D is undetermined. This CDR3 is built from 12 residues. Germline-derived CDR1 and CDR2 are LNHDA and SQIVND (reference sequence). The V end was cut by 5 bases, the J end by 5 bases, with 9 bases between. The CDR3 protein is CASSFAGETQYF. For the CDR3, the DNA is TGTGCCAGTAGTTTCGCCGGGGAGACCCAGTACTTC.

This clonotype was found many times. The genes are TRBV5-1 and TRBJ1-1; tentative D call: TRBD1 (5 bases). With 2 bases removed from V and 4 bases from J, the gap between germline ends came to 6 bases. CDR1 and CDR2 (germline): SGHRS, YFSETQ. This CDR3 comprises 12 residues. The CDR3 loop reads CASSFQGTEAFF. DNA of the CDR3: TGCGCCAGCAGCTTTCAGGGCACTGAAGCTTTCTTT.

This clonotype was counted ten times or more. The CDR3 nucleotides are TGTGCCAGCAGCTTCGAGCGGGGGAACACCGGGGAGCTGTTTTTT. Translating it yields CASSFERGNTGELFF. The chain carries TRBV11-2 and TRBJ2-2; 7 bases are shared with TRBD2. Germline CDR1 is SGHAT and CDR2 is FQNNGV. This CDR3 is built from 15 residues. Trimming cost V 3 bases and J 1 base; bases outside gene matches: 2.

The sample holds a few counts of this clonotype. The chain carries TRBV11-2 and TRBJ1-5, with 9 bases aligning to TRBD1. The CDR3 spans 17 residues. Germline V gene lookup returns CDR1 SGHAT and CDR2 FQNNGV. V lost 5 bases to trimming and J lost 2 bases; unmatched junction nucleotides: 10. CDR3 residues: CASSPGTGTSGNQPQHF. CDR3 nucleotide sequence: TGTGCCAGCAGCCCCGGGACAGGGACCAGTGGCAATCAGCCCCAGCATTTT.